This entry lists 5 T cell receptor beta chains sequenced from one sample in a study of T cell responses to AZD1222 COVID-19 vaccine. The data were produced by immunoSEQ multiplex PCR, yet TCRdb's version contains in-frame clones alone and is incomplete. The table records 90,000 to 150,000 clones, 88% of them present only once. The specimen was peripheral blood, collected on day 0 of AZD1222 vaccination. Receptors were obtained from an adult in good health.

The chain links TRBV9 to TRBJ1-4; TRBD1 aligns across 7 bases. CDR3 length: 20 amino acids. J was trimmed by 0 bases and V by 1 base; bases with no gene match: 15. CDR1 and CDR2 from the germline V gene are SGDLS and YYNGEE. The CDR3 here is CASSVRDSLTLVATNEKLFF. The CDR3 DNA sequence: TGTGCCAGCAGCGTAAGGGACAGCCTAACCCTAGTTGCAACTAATGAAAAACTGTTTTTT.

The chain has TRBV4-1 and TRBJ1-2, with a weak D call TRBD1 (6 bases). The V end lost 1 base, the J end lost 0 bases, and 12 bases lay between the germline ends. From germline, CDR1 is MGHRA and CDR2 YSYEKL. The CDR3 has 16 residues. CDR3 nucleotide sequence: TGCGCCAGCAGCCAAGTTCCGGGACATACTAACTATGGCTACACCTTC. Amino acids: CASSQVPGHTNYGYTF.

The rearrangement uses TRBV4-1 and TRBJ2-1; D remains unclear. V was shortened by 0 bases and J by 8 bases, with 14 bases between the two germline ends. CDR3 size: 15 residues. The germline gives CDR1 MGHRA, CDR2 YSYEKL. The CDR3 DNA follows: TGCGCCAGCAGCCAAGAGCGCCACCGCGGCGATGAGCAGTTCTTC. Protein sequence: CASSQERHRGDEQFF.

The chain has TRBV21-1 and TRBJ2-7; the D call TRBD1 from the table was never checked on the DNA. TRBV21-1 is termed a pseudogene. The CDR3 has 12 residues. The CDR3 DNA sequence: TGTGCCAGCAGCTGCAGAACCTACGAGCAGTACTTC. This codes for CASSCRTYEQYF.

This clone came up once. This chain uses TRBV2 with TRBJ1-2, with a weak D call TRBD1 (5 bases). Germline values: CDR1 SNHLY, CDR2 FYNNEI. The CDR3 extends over 13 amino acids. Trimming removed 5 bases from V and 8 bases from J, with 15 bases in between. CDR3 nucleotides: TGTGCCAGCAGTTTTGGAGGGGCATACGGCTACACCTTC. It specifies CASSFGGAYGYTF.